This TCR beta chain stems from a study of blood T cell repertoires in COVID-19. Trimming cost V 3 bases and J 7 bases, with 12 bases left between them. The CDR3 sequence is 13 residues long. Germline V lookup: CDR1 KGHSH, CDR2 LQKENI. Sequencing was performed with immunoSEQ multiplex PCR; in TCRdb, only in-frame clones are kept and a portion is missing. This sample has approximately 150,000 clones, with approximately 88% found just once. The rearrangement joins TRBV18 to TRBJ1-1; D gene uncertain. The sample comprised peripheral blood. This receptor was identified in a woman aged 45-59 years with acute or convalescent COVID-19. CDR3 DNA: TGTGCCAGCTCACCTCGTGAGGGAGGTGAAGCTTTCTTT. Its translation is CASSPREGGEAFF.